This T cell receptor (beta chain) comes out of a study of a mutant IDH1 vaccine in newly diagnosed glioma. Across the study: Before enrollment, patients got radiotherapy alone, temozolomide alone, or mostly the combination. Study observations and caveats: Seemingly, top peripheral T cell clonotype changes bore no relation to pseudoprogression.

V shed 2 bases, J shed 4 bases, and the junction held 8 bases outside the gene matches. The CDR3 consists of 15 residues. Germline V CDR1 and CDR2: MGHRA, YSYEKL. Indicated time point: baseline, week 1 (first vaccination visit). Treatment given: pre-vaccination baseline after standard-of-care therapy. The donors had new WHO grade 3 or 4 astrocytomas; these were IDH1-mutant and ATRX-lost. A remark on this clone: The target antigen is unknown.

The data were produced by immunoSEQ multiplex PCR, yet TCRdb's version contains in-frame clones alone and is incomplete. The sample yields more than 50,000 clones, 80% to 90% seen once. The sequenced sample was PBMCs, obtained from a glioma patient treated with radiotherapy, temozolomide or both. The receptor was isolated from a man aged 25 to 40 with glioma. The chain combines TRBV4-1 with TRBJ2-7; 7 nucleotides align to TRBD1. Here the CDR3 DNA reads TGCGCCAGCAGCCAAACTTACAGGGGCCTATACGAGCAGTACTTC. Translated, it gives CASSQTYRGLYEQYF.